The present entry profiles one TCR beta chain with its context. The antigen is unknown. This CDR3 region has 13 residues. Trimming removed 3 bases from V and 7 bases from J; junction bases left unmatched: 4. Germline values: CDR1 SQVTM, CDR2 ANQGSEA. The authors reverse transcribed roughly 0.5 to 1 ug RNA with random hexamers. Multiplex immunoSEQ PCR targeted 54 Vbeta and 13 Jbeta TCR beta segments. TCRdb itself ran the immunoSEQ multiplex PCR reads through MiXCR, one entry per CDR3 protein. The sample has around 150,000 distinct CDR3 sequences, just under 95% seen once. The data are from a study of CD8 T cells in Susac syndrome. General observations from the study: A handful of Susac-specific public clones appeared in CD8+ TEMRA repertoires, and around 16 in total CD8+ repertoires. Only a relatively small number of individuals were included in the TCR sequencing and HLA analysis.

Sequencing of TCR beta was performed on blood CD8+ T cells and on blood CD4+ T cells. The clonotype originates from a human donor with Susac syndrome. The material sequenced was CD8+ T cells from PBMCs. V is TRBV29-1 and J is TRBJ1-4; 8 nucleotides line up with TRBD1. The CDR3 here is CSVETGEVEKLFF. CDR3 sequence (DNA): TGCAGCGTTGAGACAGGGGAGGTTGAAAAACTGTTTTTT.